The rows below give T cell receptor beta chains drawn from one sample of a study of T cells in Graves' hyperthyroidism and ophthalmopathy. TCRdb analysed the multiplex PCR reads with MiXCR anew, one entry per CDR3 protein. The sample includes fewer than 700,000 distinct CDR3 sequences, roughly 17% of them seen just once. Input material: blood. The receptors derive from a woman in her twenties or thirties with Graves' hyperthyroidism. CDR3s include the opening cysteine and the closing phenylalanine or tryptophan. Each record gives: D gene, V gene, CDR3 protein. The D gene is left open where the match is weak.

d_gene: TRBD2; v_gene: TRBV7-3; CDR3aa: CASSLGLAGAQNEQFF
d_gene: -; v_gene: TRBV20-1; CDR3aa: CSARLTGVGNQPQHF
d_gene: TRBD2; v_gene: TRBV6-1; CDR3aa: CASSDTSGEPEQYF
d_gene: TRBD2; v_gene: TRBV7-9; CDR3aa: CASSLAVTSEVANEQFF
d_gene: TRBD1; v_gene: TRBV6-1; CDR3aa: CASSRPGQSLGEQYF
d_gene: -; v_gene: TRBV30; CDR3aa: CAWSQGMSNQPQHF
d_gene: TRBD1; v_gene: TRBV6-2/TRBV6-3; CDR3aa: CAITPGQGLAGNTIYF
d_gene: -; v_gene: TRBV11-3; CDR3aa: CASSFRAQGSEKLFF
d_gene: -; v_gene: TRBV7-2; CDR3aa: CASSLGLGEGSPLHF
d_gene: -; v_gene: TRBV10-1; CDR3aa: CASSESYGEQFF
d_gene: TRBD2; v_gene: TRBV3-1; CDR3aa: CASSGLAGLGGTDTQYF
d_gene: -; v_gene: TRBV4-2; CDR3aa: CASGRDVTNSPLHF
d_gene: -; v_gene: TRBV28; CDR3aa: CASSLSGPAYNEQFF
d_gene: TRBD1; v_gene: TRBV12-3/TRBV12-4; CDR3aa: CASSSRGNNQPQHF
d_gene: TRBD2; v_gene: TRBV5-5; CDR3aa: CASSSWTSATDTQYF
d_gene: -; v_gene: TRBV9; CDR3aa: CASSVTAANTEAFF
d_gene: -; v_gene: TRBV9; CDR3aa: CASSGDTYNEQFF
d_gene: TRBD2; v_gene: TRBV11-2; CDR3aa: CASSAGLAGGGLYNEQFF
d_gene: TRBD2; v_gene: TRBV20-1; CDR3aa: CSARAGRASDTQYF
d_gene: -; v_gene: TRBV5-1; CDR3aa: CASSLAPANTEAFF
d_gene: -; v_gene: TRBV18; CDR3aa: CASSPSGSRTDTQYF
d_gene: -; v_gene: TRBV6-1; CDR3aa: CASSPRVISNQPQHF
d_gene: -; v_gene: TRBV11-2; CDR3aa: CASSFATGNYEQYF
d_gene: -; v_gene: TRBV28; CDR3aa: CASSLEGVAFF
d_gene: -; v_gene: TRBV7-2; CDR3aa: CASSLVAGVIPNEQFF
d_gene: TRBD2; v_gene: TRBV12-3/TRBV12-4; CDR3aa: CASSFDRAGSTYEQYF
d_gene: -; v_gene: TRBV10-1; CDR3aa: CASRVGVNTEAFF
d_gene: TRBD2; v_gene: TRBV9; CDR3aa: CASSSGGVLAGAGEQYF
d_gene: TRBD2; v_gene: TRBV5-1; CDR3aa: CASSYTSGRSMNEQFF
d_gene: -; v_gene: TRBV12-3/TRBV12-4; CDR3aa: CASTPREAVYGYTF
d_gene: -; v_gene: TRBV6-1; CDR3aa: CASSPPPGYNEQFF
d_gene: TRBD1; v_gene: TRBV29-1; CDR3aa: CSTQTGGIAEAFF
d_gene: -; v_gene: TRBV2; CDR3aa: CASSVLGSPQETQYF
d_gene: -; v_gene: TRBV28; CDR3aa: CASNLNRASYEQYF
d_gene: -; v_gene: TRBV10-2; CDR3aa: CASTEREAQYF
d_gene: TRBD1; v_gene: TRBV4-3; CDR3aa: CASSQITGGSPYNEQFF
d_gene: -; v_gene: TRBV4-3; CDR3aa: CASSQEPTYEQYF
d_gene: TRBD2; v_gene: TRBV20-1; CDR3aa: CSASPGLAGFEQFF
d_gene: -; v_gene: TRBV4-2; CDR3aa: CASSQDGVRGAYNEQFF
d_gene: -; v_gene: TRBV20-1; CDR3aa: CSAPRVGGSYEQYF
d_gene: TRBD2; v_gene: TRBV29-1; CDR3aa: CSVINTSGSRDEQFF
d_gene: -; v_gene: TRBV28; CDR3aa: CASSPLAGKNTEAFF